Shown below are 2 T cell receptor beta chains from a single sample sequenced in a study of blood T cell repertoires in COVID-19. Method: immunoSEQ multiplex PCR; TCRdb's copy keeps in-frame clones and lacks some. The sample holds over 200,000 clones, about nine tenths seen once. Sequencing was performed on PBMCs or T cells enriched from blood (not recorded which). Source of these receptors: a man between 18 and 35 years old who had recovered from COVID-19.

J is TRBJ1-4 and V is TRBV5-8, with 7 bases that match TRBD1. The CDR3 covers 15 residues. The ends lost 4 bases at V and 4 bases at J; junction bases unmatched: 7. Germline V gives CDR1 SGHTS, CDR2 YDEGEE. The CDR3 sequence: CASSTLQGLNEKLFF. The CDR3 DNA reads TGTGCCAGCAGCACCCTACAGGGGCTTAATGAAAAACTGTTTTTT.

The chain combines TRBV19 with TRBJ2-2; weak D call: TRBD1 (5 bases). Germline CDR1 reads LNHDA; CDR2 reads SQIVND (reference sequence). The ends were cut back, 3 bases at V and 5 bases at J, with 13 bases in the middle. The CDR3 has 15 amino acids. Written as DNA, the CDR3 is TGTGCCAGTAGTATCTTAGGGGAAGGGACCGGGGAGCTGTTTTTT. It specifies CASSILGEGTGELFF.